This T cell receptor beta chain was documented in a study of metastatic and nonmetastatic thyroid tumors. The CDR3 contains 14 residues. Per the germline V gene, CDR1 is DFQATT and CDR2 is SNEGSKA (reference sequence). V gave up 6 bases and J gave up 4 bases; unmatched junction bases: 9. TCRdb used MiXCR to call clones anew from the PCR reads. This table holds under 50,000 clones, 18% found once. No patient received treatment before thyroid surgery. The rearrangement joins TRBV20-1 to TRBJ1-5; TRBD1 aligns across 7 bases. The sample consisted of tumor tissue. This TCR derives from a female donor with papillary thyroid cancer or a benign thyroid nodule (not recorded which). Some clones in this sample may be carry-over from other donors' samples. The CDR3 loop reads CSARRDRVNQPQHF. The CDR3 coding sequence is TGCAGTGCAAGACGGGACAGAGTTAATCAGCCCCAGCATTTT.